Each of the 2 T cell receptor beta chains below was sequenced from the same sample in a study of cytomegalovirus exposure and HLA in healthy donors. The PCR had 60 Vbeta and 13 Jbeta primers. Produced via immunoSEQ multiplex PCR; TCRdb's table is partial and in-frame only. The sample holds about 160,000 clones, over 80% seen once. The sequencing sample was made of PBMCs. These receptors originate from a woman between 18 and 29 years old in good health and CMV-seronegative.

The genes are TRBV2 and TRBJ2-1; TRBD2 aligns across 12 bases. The CDR3 is made up of 15 amino acids. Germline CDR1 and CDR2: SNHLY and FYNNEI. With 6 bases clipped from V and 7 bases from J, the junction kept 7 bases outside the gene matches. The CDR3 DNA reads as TGTGCCAGCAGCCTGACTAGCGGGGGCCGTAATGAGCAGTTCTTC. Its protein product is CASSLTSGGRNEQFF. The whole variable domain, filled in from reference TRBV2 and TRBJ2-1, reads EPEVTQTPSHQVTQMGQEVILRCVPISNHLYFYWYRQILGQKVEFLVSFYNNEISEKSEIFDDQFSVERPDGSNFTLKIRSTKLEDSAMYFCASSLTSGGRNEQFFGPGTRLTVL.

CDR3 in DNA: TGTGCCACCTATCCGGGACAGGGTGCCGAGCAGTACTTC. It encodes CATYPGQGAEQYF. V is TRBV6-1 and J is TRBJ2-7; 9 bases fit TRBD1. In germline, CDR1 is MNHNS, CDR2 SASEGT. The CDR3 runs to 13 residues. V lost 10 bases and J lost 6; bases outside the gene matches: 10.